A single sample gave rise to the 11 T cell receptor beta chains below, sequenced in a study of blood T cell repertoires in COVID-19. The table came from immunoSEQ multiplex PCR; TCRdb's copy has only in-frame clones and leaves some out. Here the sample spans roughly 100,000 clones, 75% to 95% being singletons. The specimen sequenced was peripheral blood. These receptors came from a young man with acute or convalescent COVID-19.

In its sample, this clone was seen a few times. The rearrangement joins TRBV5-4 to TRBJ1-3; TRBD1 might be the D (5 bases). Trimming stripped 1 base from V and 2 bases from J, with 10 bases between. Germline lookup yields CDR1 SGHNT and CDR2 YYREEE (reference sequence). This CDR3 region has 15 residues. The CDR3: CASSLQGQPGNTIYF. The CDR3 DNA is TGTGCCAGCAGCTTGCAGGGCCAACCTGGAAACACCATATATTTT.

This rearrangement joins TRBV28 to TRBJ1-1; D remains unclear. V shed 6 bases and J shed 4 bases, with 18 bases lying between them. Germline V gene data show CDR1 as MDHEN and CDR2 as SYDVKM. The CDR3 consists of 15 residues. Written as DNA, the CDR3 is TGTGCCAGCAGCGCCAGCAACTGGGCAGGCACTGAAGCTTTCTTT. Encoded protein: CASSASNWAGTEAFF.

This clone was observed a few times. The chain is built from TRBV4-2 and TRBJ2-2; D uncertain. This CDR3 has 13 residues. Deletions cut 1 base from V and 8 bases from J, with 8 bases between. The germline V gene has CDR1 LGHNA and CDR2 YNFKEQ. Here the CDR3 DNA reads TGTGCCAGCAGCCAAGGAAGCGAAGGGGAGCTGTTTTTT. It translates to CASSQGSEGELFF.

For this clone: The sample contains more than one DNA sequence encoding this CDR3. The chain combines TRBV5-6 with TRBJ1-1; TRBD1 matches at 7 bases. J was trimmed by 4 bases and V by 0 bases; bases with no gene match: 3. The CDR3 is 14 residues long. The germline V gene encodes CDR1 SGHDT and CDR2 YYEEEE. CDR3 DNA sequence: TGTGCCAGCAGCTTGGGACAGGGAGGCACTGAAGCTTTCTTT. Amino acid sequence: CASSLGQGGTEAFF.

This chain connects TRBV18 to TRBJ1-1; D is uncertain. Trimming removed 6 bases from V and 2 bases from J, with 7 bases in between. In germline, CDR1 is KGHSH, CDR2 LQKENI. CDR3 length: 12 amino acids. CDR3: CASSPLNTEAFF. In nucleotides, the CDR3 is TGTGCCAGCTCCCCCCTTAACACTGAAGCTTTCTTT.

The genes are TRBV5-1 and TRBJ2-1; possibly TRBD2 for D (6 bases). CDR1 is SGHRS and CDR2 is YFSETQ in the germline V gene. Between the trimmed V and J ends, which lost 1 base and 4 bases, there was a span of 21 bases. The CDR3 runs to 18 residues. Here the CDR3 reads CASSLRLARPYTYNEQFF. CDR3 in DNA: TGCGCCAGCAGCTTGAGGCTAGCGCGTCCCTACACGTACAATGAGCAGTTCTTC. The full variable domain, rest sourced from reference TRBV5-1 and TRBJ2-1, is KAGVTQTPRYLIKTRGQQVTLSCSPISGHRSVSWYQQTPGQGLQFLFEYFSETQRNKGNFPGRFSGRQFSNSRSEMNVSTLELGDSALYLCASSLRLARPYTYNEQFFGPGTRLTVL.

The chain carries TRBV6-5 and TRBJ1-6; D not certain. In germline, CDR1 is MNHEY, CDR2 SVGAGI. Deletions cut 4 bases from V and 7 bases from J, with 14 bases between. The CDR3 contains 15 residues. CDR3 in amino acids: CASSWEPGGNSPLHF. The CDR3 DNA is TGTGCCAGCAGTTGGGAGCCGGGAGGAAATTCACCCCTCCACTTT.

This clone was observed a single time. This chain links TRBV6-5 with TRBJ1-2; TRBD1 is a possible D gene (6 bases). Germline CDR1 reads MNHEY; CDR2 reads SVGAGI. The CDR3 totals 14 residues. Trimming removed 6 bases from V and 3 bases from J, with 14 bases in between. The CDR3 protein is CASRPGEGDYGYTF. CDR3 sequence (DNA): TGTGCCAGCAGACCAGGGGAGGGGGACTATGGCTACACCTTC.

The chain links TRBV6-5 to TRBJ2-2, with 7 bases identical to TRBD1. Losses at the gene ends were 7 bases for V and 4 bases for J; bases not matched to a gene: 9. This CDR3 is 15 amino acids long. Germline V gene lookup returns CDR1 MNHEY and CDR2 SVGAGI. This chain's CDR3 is CASTWLQGTTGELFF. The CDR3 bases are TGTGCCAGCACTTGGTTACAGGGGACCACCGGGGAGCTGTTTTTT.

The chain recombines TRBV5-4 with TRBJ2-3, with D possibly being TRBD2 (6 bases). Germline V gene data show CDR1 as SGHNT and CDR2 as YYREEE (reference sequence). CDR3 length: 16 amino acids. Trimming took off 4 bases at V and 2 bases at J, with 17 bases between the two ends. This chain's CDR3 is CASSPGGVKPTDTQYF. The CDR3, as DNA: TGTGCCAGCAGCCCCGGCGGGGTCAAACCCACAGATACGCAGTATTTT.

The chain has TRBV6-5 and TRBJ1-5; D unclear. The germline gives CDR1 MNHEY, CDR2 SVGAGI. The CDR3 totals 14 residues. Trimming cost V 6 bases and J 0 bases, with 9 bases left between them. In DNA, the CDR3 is TGTGCCAGCAGAGTCTACTATAGCAATCAGCCCCAGCATTTT. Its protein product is CASRVYYSNQPQHF.